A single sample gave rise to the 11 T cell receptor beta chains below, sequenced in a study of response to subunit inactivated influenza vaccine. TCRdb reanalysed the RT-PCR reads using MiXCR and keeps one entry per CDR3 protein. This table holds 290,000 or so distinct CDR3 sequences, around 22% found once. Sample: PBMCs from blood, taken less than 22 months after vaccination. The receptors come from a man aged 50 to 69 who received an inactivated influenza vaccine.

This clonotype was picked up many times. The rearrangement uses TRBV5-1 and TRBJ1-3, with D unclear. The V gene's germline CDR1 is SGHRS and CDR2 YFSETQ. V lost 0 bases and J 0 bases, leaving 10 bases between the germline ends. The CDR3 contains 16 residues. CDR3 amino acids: CASSLAVGFSGNTIYF. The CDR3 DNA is TGCGCCAGCAGCTTGGCCGTTGGGTTCTCTGGAAACACCATATATTTT.

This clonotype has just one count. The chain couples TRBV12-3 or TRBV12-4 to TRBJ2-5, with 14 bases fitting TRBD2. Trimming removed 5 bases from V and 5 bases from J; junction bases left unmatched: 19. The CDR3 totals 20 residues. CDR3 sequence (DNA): TGTGCCAGCAGTCGAGGGACTAGCGGGAGCGGGGGCCGTAACCGGGAGACCCAGTACTTC. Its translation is CASSRGTSGSGGRNRETQYF.

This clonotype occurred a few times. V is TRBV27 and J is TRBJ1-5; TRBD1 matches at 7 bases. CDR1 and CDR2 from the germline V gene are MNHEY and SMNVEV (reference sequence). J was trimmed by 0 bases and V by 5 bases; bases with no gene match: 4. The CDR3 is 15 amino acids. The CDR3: CASSHRGYSNQPQHF. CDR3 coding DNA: TGTGCCAGCAGTCACAGGGGCTATAGCAATCAGCCCCAGCATTTT.

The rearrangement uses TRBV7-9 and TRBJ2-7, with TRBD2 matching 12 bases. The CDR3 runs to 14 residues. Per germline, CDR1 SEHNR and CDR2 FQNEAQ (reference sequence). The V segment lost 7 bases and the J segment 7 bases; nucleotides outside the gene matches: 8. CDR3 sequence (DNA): TGTGCCAGCACCCCTAGCGGGAGGGCCGGGGAGCAGTACTTC. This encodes CASTPSGRAGEQYF.

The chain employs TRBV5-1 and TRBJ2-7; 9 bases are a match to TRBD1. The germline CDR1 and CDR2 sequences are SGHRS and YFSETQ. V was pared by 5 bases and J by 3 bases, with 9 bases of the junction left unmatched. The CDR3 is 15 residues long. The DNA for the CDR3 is TGCGCCAGCAGGTCCCAGACAGGGGGAGTCTACGAGCAGTACTTC. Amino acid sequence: CASRSQTGGVYEQYF.

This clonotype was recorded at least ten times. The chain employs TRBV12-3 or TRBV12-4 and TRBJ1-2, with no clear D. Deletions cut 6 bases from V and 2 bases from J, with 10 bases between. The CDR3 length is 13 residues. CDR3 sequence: CASSLVGNYGYTF. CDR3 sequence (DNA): TGTGCCAGCAGCTTGGTCGGAAACTATGGCTACACCTTC.

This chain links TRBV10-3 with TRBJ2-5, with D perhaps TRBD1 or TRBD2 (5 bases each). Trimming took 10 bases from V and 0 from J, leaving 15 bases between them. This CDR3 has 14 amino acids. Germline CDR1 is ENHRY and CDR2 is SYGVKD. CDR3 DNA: TGTGCCACATCCCGTGGGGGAGACCAAGAGACCCAGTACTTC. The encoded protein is CATSRGGDQETQYF.

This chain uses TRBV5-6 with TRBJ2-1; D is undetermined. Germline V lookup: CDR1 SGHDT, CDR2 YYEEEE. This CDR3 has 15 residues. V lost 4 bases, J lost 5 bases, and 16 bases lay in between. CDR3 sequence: CASSPVEFRNNEQFF. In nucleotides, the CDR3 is TGTGCCAGCAGCCCGGTGGAGTTCAGGAACAATGAGCAGTTCTTC.

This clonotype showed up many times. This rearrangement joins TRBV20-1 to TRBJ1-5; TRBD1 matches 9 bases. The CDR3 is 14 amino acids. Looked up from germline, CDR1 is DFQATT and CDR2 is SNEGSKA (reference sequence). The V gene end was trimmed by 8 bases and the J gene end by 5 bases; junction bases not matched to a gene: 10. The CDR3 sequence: CSSNRGRIDQPQHF. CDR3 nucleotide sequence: TGCAGTAGCAACAGGGGGCGTATCGATCAGCCCCAGCATTTT.

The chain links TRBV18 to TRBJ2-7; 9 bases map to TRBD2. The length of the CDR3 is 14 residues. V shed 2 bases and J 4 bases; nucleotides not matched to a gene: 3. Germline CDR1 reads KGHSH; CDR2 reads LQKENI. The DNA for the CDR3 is TGTGCCAGCTCACCATGGCTAGCGGGATACGAGCAGTACTTC. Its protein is CASSPWLAGYEQYF.

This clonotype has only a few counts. CDR3 DNA sequence: TGCGCCAGCACACAGGTACACACAGATACGCAGTATTTT. This sequence encodes CASTQVHTDTQYF. The rearrangement joins TRBV5-1 to TRBJ2-3; D possibly corresponds to TRBD1 (5 bases). Trimming stripped 6 bases from V and 2 bases from J, with 10 bases between. This CDR3 comprises 13 residues. The germline gives CDR1 SGHRS, CDR2 YFSETQ.